Below are 15 T cell receptor beta chains sequenced from a single sample in a study of blood T cell repertoires in COVID-19. Repertoires were generated with immunoSEQ multiplex PCR, while TCRdb's copy carries only in-frame clones and drops some. There are over 70,000 clones in the sample; about 83% occur only once, and approximately 51% lies in the top ten. The sequencing sample was made of peripheral blood. Receptor source: a human donor in a cohort sampled during active COVID-19.

About this clone itself: The junction departs from germline at one end; a sequencing error may be responsible. The V and J genes are TRBV10-3 and TRBJ1-1, with D uncertain. Germline V gene lookup returns CDR1 ENHRY and CDR2 SYGVKD. The CDR3 is 13 residues long. DNA of the CDR3: TGTGCCGTCAGTGGCAGTATGAACACTGAAGCTTTCTTT. Its protein is CAVSGSMNTEAFF.

This clone came up a few times. This CDR3 is CASSVQGGNSPLHF. The CDR3 DNA reads TGTGCCAGCAGCGTACAGGGTGGTAATTCACCCCTCCACTTT. The gene calls are TRBV9 and TRBJ1-6; perhaps TRBD1 as D (5 bases). This CDR3 contains 14 residues. The germline V gene encodes CDR1 SGDLS and CDR2 YYNGEE. Trimming removed 1 base from V and 6 bases from J, with 8 bases in between.

This chain uses TRBV7-2 with TRBJ2-7, with TRBD1 identical over 7 bases. Germline V gene sequence: CDR1 SGHTA, CDR2 FQGNSA. The CDR3 contains 14 residues. Trimming removed 5 bases from V and 2 bases from J; junction bases left unmatched: 6. DNA of the CDR3: TGTGCCAGCAGCCTCTGGGGACAGACCTACGAGCAGTACTTC. This gives the protein CASSLWGQTYEQYF.

This chain connects TRBV7-2 to TRBJ2-7; 8 bases agree with TRBD1. CDR1 SGHTA and CDR2 FQGNSA come from the germline V gene. V was pared by 2 bases and J by 5 bases, with 8 bases of the junction left unmatched. CDR3 length equals 15 residues. This CDR3 is CASSLQGAPGHEQYF. The DNA for the CDR3 is TGTGCCAGCAGCTTACAGGGGGCGCCGGGGCACGAGCAGTACTTC.

The gene calls are TRBV12-1 and TRBJ2-7; the table's D call, TRBD2, was not checked against the DNA. TRBV12-1 is a known pseudogene. The CDR3 is 16 amino acids. CDR3 nucleotides: TGTGCCAGCAGCCGTGTCCCTCGGCGGGACGTCTACGAGCAGTACTTC. Residues: CASSRVPRRDVYEQYF.

The V call is TRBV28, the J call TRBJ1-5; perhaps TRBD1 as D (5 bases). CDR1 and CDR2 (germline): MDHEN, SYDVKM. CDR3 length equals 13 residues. V lost 11 bases and J lost 3, with 14 bases in between. CDR3 residues: CAAGGAINQPQHF. CDR3 nucleotide sequence: TGTGCCGCCGGCGGGGCCATCAATCAGCCCCAGCATTTT.

The chain recombines TRBV28 with TRBJ2-2, with 8 bases lining up with TRBD2. Germline V gives CDR1 MDHEN, CDR2 SYDVKM. The CDR3 sequence is 14 residues long. The V and J ends lost 4 bases and 7 bases, in that order; junction bases with no gene match: 5. DNA of the CDR3: TGTGCCAGCAGTTCACCGGGGGGGATCGGGGAGCTGTTTTTT. Protein sequence: CASSSPGGIGELFF.

The chain employs TRBV7-6 and TRBJ1-3; D remains ambiguous. The CDR3 extends over 16 amino acids. From germline, CDR1 is SGHVS and CDR2 FNYEAQ. Deletions cut 1 base from V and 0 bases from J, with 10 bases between. CDR3 in DNA: TGTGCCAGCAGCTTAGACCCCTCCAGCTCTGGAAACACCATATATTTT. Residues: CASSLDPSSSGNTIYF.

The chain uses TRBV25-1 and TRBJ2-6, with a tentative D call TRBD1 (6 bases). The germline CDR1 and CDR2 sequences are MGHDK and SYGVNS. Trimming left V 7 bases short and J 3 bases short, with 7 bases between. The CDR3 sequence is 13 residues long. CDR3 in DNA: TGTGCCAGCACAGGGGTTGGGGCCAACGTCCTGACTTTC. Its translation is CASTGVGANVLTF.

The DNA for the CDR3 is TGTGCCAGCAGTTACTCTCCTAGCGGTCCCTACGAGCAGTACTTC. Amino acid sequence: CASSYSPSGPYEQYF. The chain uses TRBV6-5 and TRBJ2-7, with TRBD2 matching over 7 bases. This CDR3 region has 15 residues. CDR1 is MNHEY, CDR2 SVGAGI, per germline. With V trimmed by 0 bases and J by 2 bases, 4 bases remained unmatched.

The V and J genes are TRBV15 and TRBJ2-5; maybe TRBD1 (5 bases). CDR3 length equals 17 residues. Germline V gives CDR1 LNHNV, CDR2 YYDKDF (reference sequence). The V end was cut by 0 bases, the J end by 2 bases, with 16 bases between. In DNA, the CDR3 is TGTGCCACCAGCAGAGATATGGGTGGCGGACAACAAGAGACCCAGTACTTC. This translates into CATSRDMGGGQQETQYF.

V is TRBV2 and J is TRBJ2-1; 7 nucleotides align to TRBD1. The CDR3 consists of 16 residues. Germline-derived CDR1 and CDR2 are SNHLY and FYNNEI. V trimming: 10 bases; J trimming: 5 bases; junction bases outside the gene matches: 17. CDR3 sequence: CATNDRAPKINNEQFF. The CDR3 bases are TGTGCCACCAACGACAGGGCCCCTAAAATTAACAATGAGCAGTTCTTC.

This clone came up a few times. The chain joins TRBV19 to TRBJ1-5; tentative D call: TRBD1 (5 bases). Between the trimmed V and J ends, which lost 3 bases and 6 bases, there was a span of 15 bases. The germline V gene encodes CDR1 LNHDA and CDR2 SQIVND (reference sequence). The CDR3 length is 15 residues. CDR3 in DNA: TGTGCCAGTAGTATTGGTAGGGGTAGTCGTCAGCCCCAGCATTTT. It specifies CASSIGRGSRQPQHF.

This chain uses TRBV3-1 (or the pseudogene TRBV3-2) with TRBJ2-2; the match to TRBD2 covers 7 bases. The V and J ends lost 1 base and 2 bases, in that order; junction bases with no gene match: 4. Germline V gene lookup returns CDR1 LGHDT and CDR2 YNNKEL (reference sequence). The CDR3 spans 16 residues. CDR3 residues: CASSQVLAANTGELFF. The CDR3 region has the DNA TGTGCCAGCAGCCAAGTGCTAGCGGCAAACACCGGGGAGCTGTTTTTT.

This clone was detected a few times. This rearrangement joins TRBV11-2 to TRBJ2-5; no clear D. Germline CDR1 SGHAT, CDR2 FQNNGV. There are 15 residues in the CDR3. V lost 2 bases to trimming and J lost 4 bases, with 14 bases between them. Written as DNA, the CDR3 is TGTGCCAGCAGCTTAATTGGCATCCCCGTAGAGACCCAGTACTTC. Its protein product is CASSLIGIPVETQYF.